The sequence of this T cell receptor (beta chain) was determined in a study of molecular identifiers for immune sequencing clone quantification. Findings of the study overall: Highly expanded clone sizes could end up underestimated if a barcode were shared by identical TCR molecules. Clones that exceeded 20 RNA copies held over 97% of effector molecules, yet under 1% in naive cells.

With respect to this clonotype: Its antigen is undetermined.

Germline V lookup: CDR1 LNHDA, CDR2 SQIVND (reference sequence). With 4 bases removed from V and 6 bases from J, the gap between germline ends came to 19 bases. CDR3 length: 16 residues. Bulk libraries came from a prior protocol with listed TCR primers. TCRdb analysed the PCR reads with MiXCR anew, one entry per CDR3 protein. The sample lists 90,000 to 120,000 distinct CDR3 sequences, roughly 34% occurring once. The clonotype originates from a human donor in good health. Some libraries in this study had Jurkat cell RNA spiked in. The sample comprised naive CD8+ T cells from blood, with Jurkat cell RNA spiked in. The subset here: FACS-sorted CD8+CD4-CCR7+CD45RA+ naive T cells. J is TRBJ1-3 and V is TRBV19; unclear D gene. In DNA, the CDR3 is TGTGCCAGTAGTAGACACAACTTCTTGGCTGTAAACACCATATATTTT. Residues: CASSRHNFLAVNTIYF. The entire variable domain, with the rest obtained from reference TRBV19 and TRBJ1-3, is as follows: DGGITQSPKYLFRKEGQNVTLSCEQNLNHDAMYWYRQDPGQGLRLIYYSQIVNDFQKGDIAEGYSVSREKKESFPLTVTSAQKNPTAFYLCASSRHNFLAVNTIYFGEGSWLTVV.